The 28 T cell receptor beta chains given below trace back to one sample, sequenced in a study of T cell changes during pregnancy in multiple sclerosis. TCRdb's table, derived via immunoSEQ multiplex PCR, lists solely in-frame clones and lacks some. Of tens of thousands of clones in the sample, 91% were seen once. Sequencing used peripheral blood, obtained in the third trimester of pregnancy. These receptors were obtained from a female donor in good health, enrolled as a control in a pregnancy study.

This chain links TRBV7-7 with TRBJ2-2, with D perhaps TRBD1 (8 bases). The V end was cut by 6 bases, the J end by 4 bases, with 15 bases between. The CDR3 has 15 residues. The germline V gene has CDR1 SSHAT and CDR2 FNYEAQ (reference sequence). For the CDR3, the DNA is TGTGCCAGCAGGGCAAACAGGGGGGGCACCGGGGAGCTGTTTTTT. Encoded protein: CASRANRGGTGELFF.

The gene calls are TRBV2 and TRBJ2-7, with 8 nucleotides matching TRBD1. The CDR3 is made up of 14 amino acids. In germline, CDR1 is SNHLY, CDR2 FYNNEI. V lost 6 bases, J lost 1 base, and 5 bases stayed unmatched. CDR3 DNA: TGTGCCAGCAGACCCGGACAGGGTTCCTACGAGCAGTACTTC. It yields the protein CASRPGQGSYEQYF.

The gene calls are TRBV28 and TRBJ1-1; TRBD1 matches at 9 bases. The germline V gene encodes CDR1 MDHEN and CDR2 SYDVKM. V lost 5 bases to trimming and J lost 4 bases; unmatched junction nucleotides: 11. The CDR3 is 16 amino acids. The CDR3 sequence: CASSPPKQGAGTEAFF. The CDR3 DNA is TGTGCCAGCAGTCCCCCGAAACAGGGGGCGGGCACTGAAGCTTTCTTT.

The V call is TRBV7-2, the J call TRBJ1-3; D is unresolved. From germline, CDR1 is SGHTA and CDR2 FQGNSA. CDR3 length: 14 amino acids. The V end lost 1 base, the J end lost 4 bases, and 8 bases lay between the germline ends. CDR3 sequence reads: CASSLGRRGNTIYF. The CDR3 DNA reads as TGTGCCAGCAGCTTAGGGCGGAGGGGAAACACCATATATTTT. Filled out from reference TRBV7-2 and TRBJ1-3, the complete variable domain reads GAGVSQSPSNKVTEKGKDVELRCDPISGHTALYWYRQSLGQGLEFLIYFQGNSAPDKSGLPSDRFSAERTGGSVSTLTIQRTQQEDSAVYLCASSLGRRGNTIYFGEGSWLTVV.

V is TRBV18 and J is TRBJ1-4; 8 nucleotides agree with TRBD1. This CDR3 comprises 15 residues. The junction had 4 bases not matched to a gene; V was cut back by 2 bases and J by 5 bases. Germline V gene sequence: CDR1 KGHSH, CDR2 LQKENI. CDR3 in amino acids: CASSPGTGRNEKLFF. CDR3 sequence (DNA): TGTGCCAGCTCACCAGGGACAGGACGAAATGAAAAACTGTTTTTT.

V is TRBV5-5 and J is TRBJ1-1; no firm D call. The ends were cut back, 0 bases at V and 3 bases at J, with 6 bases in the middle. This CDR3 spans 13 amino acids. In germline, CDR1 is SGHKS, CDR2 YYEKEE (reference sequence). CDR3 sequence (DNA): TGTGCCAGCAGCTTGGTTGTCGACACTGAAGCTTTCTTT. Amino acid sequence: CASSLVVDTEAFF.

The V gene is TRBV10-1, the J gene TRBJ1-1; 10 nucleotides match TRBD1. With 6 bases clipped from V and 6 bases from J, the junction kept 4 bases outside the gene matches. The CDR3 has 13 amino acids. From germline, CDR1 is WNHNN and CDR2 SYGVQD (reference sequence). The CDR3 bases are TGCGCCAGCAGCGCCGGGACAGGGGCTGAAGCTTTCTTT. This translates into CASSAGTGAEAFF.

J is TRBJ2-3 and V is TRBV5-4; D perhaps matches TRBD2 (5 bases). The germline V and J ends were trimmed by 0 bases and 5 bases, with 19 bases remaining between them. From germline, CDR1 is SGHNT and CDR2 YYREEE (reference sequence). The CDR3 covers 17 residues. The CDR3 bases are TGTGCCAGCAGCTTGGGGGTTCTTAGAGGGTATCGAGATACGCAGTATTTT. Its protein product is CASSLGVLRGYRDTQYF.

V gene TRBV29-1 combines with J gene TRBJ2-7; D might be TRBD2 (6 bases). The CDR3 runs 13 residues. In germline, CDR1 is SQVTM, CDR2 ANQGSEA. V dropped 5 bases and J dropped 3 bases, with 14 bases sitting between them. In nucleotides, the CDR3 is TGCAGCGTTCAAGGGACTGGATTCTACGAGCAGTACTTC. Its protein is CSVQGTGFYEQYF.

The rearrangement uses TRBV27 and TRBJ1-4, with 7 bases that match TRBD1. Germline trimming cut 5 bases from V and 0 bases from J; bases unmatched to any gene: 6. The CDR3 spans 16 residues. From germline, CDR1 is MNHEY and CDR2 SMNVEV (reference sequence). CDR3 bases: TGTGCCAGCAGTCTCTACAGGGGATCAACTAATGAAAAACTGTTTTTT. Amino acid sequence: CASSLYRGSTNEKLFF.

V gene TRBV7-2 combines with J gene TRBJ1-5, with TRBD1 identical over 10 bases. The J segment lost 7 bases and the V segment lost 5 bases, leaving 8 bases of the junction unmatched. Germline-derived CDR1 and CDR2 are SGHTA and FQGNSA. This CDR3 spans 15 amino acids. The CDR3 reads CASSPTTGGAQPQHF. The CDR3 region has the DNA TGTGCCAGCAGCCCCACGACAGGGGGCGCGCAGCCCCAGCATTTT.

V and J are TRBV19 and TRBJ2-1; D unclear. Germline CDR1 LNHDA, CDR2 SQIVND (reference sequence). V dropped 4 bases and J dropped 2 bases, with 15 bases sitting between them. The CDR3 is 16 amino acids. The CDR3 protein is CASSSVEIVAYNEQFF. Written as DNA, the CDR3 is TGTGCCAGTAGTAGCGTCGAGATCGTAGCCTACAATGAGCAGTTCTTC. The full variable domain, completed using reference TRBV19 and TRBJ2-1, is DGGITQSPKYLFRKEGQNVTLSCEQNLNHDAMYWYRQDPGQGLRLIYYSQIVNDFQKGDIAEGYSVSREKKESFPLTVTSAQKNPTAFYLCASSSVEIVAYNEQFFGPGTRLTVL.

The rearrangement joins TRBV7-2 to TRBJ2-7; D is uncertain. CDR1 is SGHTA, CDR2 FQGNSA, per germline. CDR3 length equals 14 residues. With 1 base removed from V and 0 bases from J, the gap between germline ends came to 7 bases. CDR3: CASSLDFISYEQYF. In DNA, the CDR3 is TGTGCCAGCAGCTTAGATTTCATCTCCTACGAGCAGTACTTC.

The V call is TRBV28, the J call TRBJ1-2; unclear D gene. V was shortened by 5 bases and J by 6 bases, with 10 bases between the two germline ends. Germline loops: CDR1 MDHEN, CDR2 SYDVKM. The CDR3 loop spans 12 amino acids. The CDR3 here is CASSDWINGYTF. In nucleotides, the CDR3 is TGTGCCAGCAGTGACTGGATTAATGGCTACACCTTC.

The J gene is TRBJ2-7, the V gene TRBV7-2, with 7 bases fitting TRBD2. Germline values: CDR1 SGHTA, CDR2 FQGNSA. The CDR3 sequence is 14 residues long. V gave up 2 bases and J gave up 0 bases; unmatched junction bases: 1. The CDR3 sequence is CASSLTGGSYEQYF. The CDR3 nucleotides read TGTGCCAGCAGCTTAACGGGGGGCTCCTACGAGCAGTACTTC.

The chain uses TRBV6-6 and TRBJ2-7; a weak D match, TRBD1 (6 bases). Trimming took off 2 bases at V and 5 bases at J, with 16 bases between the two ends. This CDR3 region has 15 residues. The germline V gene encodes CDR1 MNHNY and CDR2 SVGAGI (reference sequence). The CDR3 DNA is TGTGCCAGCAGTTACGTCGGACAGCCCGGCGACGAGCAGTACTTC. Amino acid sequence: CASSYVGQPGDEQYF.

V is TRBV7-2 and J is TRBJ2-2; D is possibly TRBD2 (7 bases). The germline V gene encodes CDR1 SGHTA and CDR2 FQGNSA. Trimming removed 2 bases from V and 7 bases from J, with 11 bases in between. This CDR3 contains 14 residues. The CDR3 DNA reads as TGTGCCAGCAGCTTACGGGGGGCTATCGGGGAGCTGTTTTTT. Its translation is CASSLRGAIGELFF. Supplemented by reference TRBV7-2 and TRBJ2-2, the full variable domain reads GAGVSQSPSNKVTEKGKDVELRCDPISGHTALYWYRQSLGQGLEFLIYFQGNSAPDKSGLPSDRFSAERTGGSVSTLTIQRTQQEDSAVYLCASSLRGAIGELFFGEGSRLTVL.

The CDR3 DNA sequence: TGTGCCACACGGGGGGGCGACATGAGTGAGCAGTTCTTC. This encodes CATRGGDMSEQFF. This rearrangement joins TRBV10-3 to TRBJ2-1; 8 bases fit TRBD2. CDR1 is ENHRY, CDR2 SYGVKD, per germline. The length of the CDR3 is 13 residues. The junction had 11 bases not matched to a gene; V was cut back by 10 bases and J by 9 bases.

This chain uses TRBV2 with TRBJ1-1, with D perhaps TRBD1 (6 bases). Germline V gene data show CDR1 as SNHLY and CDR2 as FYNNEI. Deletions cut 6 bases from V and 2 bases from J, with 16 bases between. The CDR3 contains 15 residues. CDR3 protein: CASRDSMATNTEAFF. For the CDR3, the DNA is TGTGCCAGCAGGGACAGTATGGCCACTAACACTGAAGCTTTCTTT.

The chain couples TRBV11-2 to TRBJ1-1; 10 bases align to TRBD1. Germline lookup yields CDR1 SGHAT and CDR2 FQNNGV. The CDR3 loop spans 14 amino acids. Trimming removed 3 bases from V and 5 bases from J; junction bases left unmatched: 3. As DNA, the CDR3 is TGTGCCAGCAGCTTCGCGGACAGGGGGACTGAAGCTTTCTTT. It is translated as CASSFADRGTEAFF.

V gene TRBV18 combines with J gene TRBJ1-5, with TRBD1 matching 7 bases. The CDR3 extends over 16 amino acids. Per germline, CDR1 KGHSH and CDR2 LQKENI. J was trimmed by 0 bases and V by 4 bases; bases with no gene match: 6. CDR3 protein: CASSRSGTVSNQPQHF. The CDR3 nucleotides are TGTGCCAGCTCACGGTCGGGGACAGTTAGCAATCAGCCCCAGCATTTT.

The rearrangement uses TRBV27 and TRBJ2-7, with TRBD2 matching 7 bases. The CDR3 consists of 12 residues. The germline V gene encodes CDR1 MNHEY and CDR2 SMNVEV (reference sequence). The V gene end was trimmed by 6 bases and the J gene end by 4 bases; junction bases not matched to a gene: 3. CDR3 DNA sequence: TGTGCCAGCAGGGGACTACTATACGAGCAGTACTTC. Encoded protein: CASRGLLYEQYF.

The chain combines TRBV27 with TRBJ2-3, with a tentative D call TRBD1 (7 bases). The CDR3 is 15 amino acids. CDR1 and CDR2 from the germline V gene are MNHEY and SMNVEV (reference sequence). V was shortened by 6 bases and J by 6 bases, with 19 bases between the two germline ends. The chain's CDR3 is CASRRSRGAGDTQYF. Written as DNA, the CDR3 is TGTGCCAGCAGACGCAGCAGGGGGGCCGGGGATACGCAGTATTTT.

The genes are TRBV5-8 and TRBJ2-3; TRBD2 aligns across 14 bases. Germline loops: CDR1 SGHTS, CDR2 YDEGEE. The junction had 2 bases not matched to a gene; V was cut back by 3 bases and J by 2 bases. The CDR3 is made up of 16 amino acids. The CDR3 here is CASSWGLAGDTDTQYF. The CDR3 nucleotides are TGTGCCAGCAGCTGGGGACTAGCGGGGGACACAGATACGCAGTATTTT. Variable domain in full (rest from reference TRBV5-8 and TRBJ2-3): EAGVTQSPTHLIKTRGQQATLRCSPISGHTSVYWYQQALGLGLQFLLWYDEGEERNRGNFPPRFSGRQFPNYSSELNVNALELEDSALYLCASSWGLAGDTDTQYFGPGTRLTVL.

V and J are TRBV19 and TRBJ2-7; D possibly corresponds to TRBD1 (6 bases). Germline CDR1 and CDR2: LNHDA and SQIVND (reference sequence). The CDR3 is 14 residues long. V lost 5 bases and J lost 6, with 17 bases in between. The CDR3 nucleotides read TGTGCCAGTAGTGTGGACAGTAGGGGAGCCGAGCAGTACTTC. This encodes CASSVDSRGAEQYF.

The chain has TRBV11-2 and TRBJ2-5; 7 nucleotides agree with TRBD1. Germline trimming cut 1 base from V and 4 bases from J; bases unmatched to any gene: 6. This CDR3 is 15 amino acids long. Germline values: CDR1 SGHAT, CDR2 FQNNGV. The CDR3 DNA reads as TGTGCCAGCAGCTTAGGTGGACAGGACCGAGAGACCCAGTACTTC. Amino acid sequence: CASSLGGQDRETQYF.

The CDR3 sequence: CAIRKGQMNTEAFF. The CDR3 region has the DNA TGTGCCATCAGGAAGGGACAGATGAACACTGAAGCTTTCTTT. The chain uses TRBV10-3 and TRBJ1-1; 7 nucleotides match TRBD1. Germline CDR1 is ENHRY and CDR2 is SYGVKD. CDR3 length equals 14 residues. Trimming at V came to 6 bases and at J to 0 bases, leaving 4 bases not matched to a gene.

V gene TRBV18 combines with J gene TRBJ1-5, with D possibly being TRBD1 (6 bases). V was clipped by 3 bases and J by 4 bases, with 16 bases between them. The CDR3 runs 16 residues. The germline V gene has CDR1 KGHSH and CDR2 LQKENI. The chain's CDR3 is CASSPNRDGRNQPQHF. The CDR3 bases are TGTGCCAGCTCACCGAACAGGGACGGGAGGAATCAGCCCCAGCATTTT.